The clone carrying this TCR beta chain was detected many times. No antigen is known for it. With V trimmed by 1 base and J by 3 bases, 4 bases remained unmatched. CDR1 and CDR2 from the germline V gene are LGHNA and YNFKEQ. The CDR3 covers 15 residues. Method: immunoSEQ multiplex PCR; TCRdb's copy keeps in-frame clones and lacks some. This sample shows some 23,000 clones and no singletons; about 1.8% rests with the ten largest. Cyclophosphamide on days +3 and +4 followed busulfan-fludarabine conditioning and a marrow graft. This specimen belongs to a study of T cells after posttransplantation cyclophosphamide. Study-level findings and limits: Later blood repertoires were often dominated by clones from the donor CD8+ memory compartment. TRB overlap between skin or GI tissue T cells and blood was limited.

V usage is TRBV4-2 and J usage is TRBJ2-3, with TRBD2 identical over 7 bases. The TCR originated in a male patient aged 18 to 29 who received an allogeneic stem cell transplant from a related donor, was CMV-positive, and had no GVHD. Some T cells may originate from the graft donor. The sample here was PBMCs, taken after allogeneic stem cell transplant with posttransplant cyclophosphamide. In DNA, the CDR3 is TGTGCCAGCAGCCAAGGGACTAGTTCGACAGATACGCAGTATTTT. Amino acid sequence: CASSQGTSSTDTQYF.